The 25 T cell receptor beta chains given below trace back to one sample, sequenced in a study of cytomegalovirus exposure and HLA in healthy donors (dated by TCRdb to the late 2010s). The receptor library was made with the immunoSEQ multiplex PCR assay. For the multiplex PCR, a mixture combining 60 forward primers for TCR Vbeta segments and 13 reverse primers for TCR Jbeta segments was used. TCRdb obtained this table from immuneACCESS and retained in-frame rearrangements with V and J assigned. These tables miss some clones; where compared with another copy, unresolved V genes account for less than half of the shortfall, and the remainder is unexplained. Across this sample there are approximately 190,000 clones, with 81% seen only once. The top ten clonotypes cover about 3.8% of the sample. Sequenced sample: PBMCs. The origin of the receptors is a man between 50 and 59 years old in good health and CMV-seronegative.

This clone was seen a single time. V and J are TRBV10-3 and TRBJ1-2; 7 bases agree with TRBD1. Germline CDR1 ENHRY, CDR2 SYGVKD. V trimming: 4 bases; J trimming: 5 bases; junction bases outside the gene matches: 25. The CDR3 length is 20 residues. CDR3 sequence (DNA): TGTGCCATCAGTGGAACGACCGATTTCCCGGACAGGAAAAAGGGTTATGGCTACACCTTC. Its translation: CAISGTTDFPDRKKGYGYTF.

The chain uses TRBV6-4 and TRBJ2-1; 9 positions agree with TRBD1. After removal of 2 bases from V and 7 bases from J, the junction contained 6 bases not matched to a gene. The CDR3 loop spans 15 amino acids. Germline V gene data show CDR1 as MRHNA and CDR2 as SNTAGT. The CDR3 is CASSDRTGEGNEQFF. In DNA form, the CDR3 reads TGTGCCAGCAGTGACAGGACAGGGGAAGGAAATGAGCAGTTCTTC.

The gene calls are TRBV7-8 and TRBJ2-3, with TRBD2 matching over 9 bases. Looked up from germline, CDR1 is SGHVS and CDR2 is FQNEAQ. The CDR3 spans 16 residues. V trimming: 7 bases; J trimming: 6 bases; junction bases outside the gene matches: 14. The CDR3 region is CASTPGTRGGRDTQYF. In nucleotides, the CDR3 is TGTGCCAGCACCCCAGGGACGCGGGGGGGCCGGGATACGCAGTATTTT.

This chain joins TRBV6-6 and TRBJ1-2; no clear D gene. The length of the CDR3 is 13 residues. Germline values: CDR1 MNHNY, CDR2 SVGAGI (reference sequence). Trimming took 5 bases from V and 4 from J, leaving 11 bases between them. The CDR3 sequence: CASSPDNLYGYTF. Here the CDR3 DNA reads TGTGCCAGCAGTCCAGACAACCTCTATGGCTACACCTTC.

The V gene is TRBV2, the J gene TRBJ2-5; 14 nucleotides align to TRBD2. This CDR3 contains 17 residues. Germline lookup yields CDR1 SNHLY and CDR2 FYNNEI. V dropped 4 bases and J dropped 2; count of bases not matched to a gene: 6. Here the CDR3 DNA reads TGTGCCAGCAGTGCAGGGACTAGCGGGGGTCCACAAGAGACCCAGTACTTC. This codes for CASSAGTSGGPQETQYF.

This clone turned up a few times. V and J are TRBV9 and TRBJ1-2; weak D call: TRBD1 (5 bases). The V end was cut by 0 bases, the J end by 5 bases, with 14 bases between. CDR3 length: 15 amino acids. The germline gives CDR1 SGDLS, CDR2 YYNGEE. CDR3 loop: CASSVAISGEYGYTF. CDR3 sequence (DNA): TGTGCCAGCAGCGTAGCGATCTCGGGGGAATATGGCTACACCTTC. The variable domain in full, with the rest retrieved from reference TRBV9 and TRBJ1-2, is DSGVTQTPKHLITATGQRVTLRCSPRSGDLSVYWYQQSLDQGLQFLIQYYNGEERAKGNILERFSAQQFPDLHSELNLSSLELGDSALYFCASSVAISGEYGYTFGSGTRLTVV.

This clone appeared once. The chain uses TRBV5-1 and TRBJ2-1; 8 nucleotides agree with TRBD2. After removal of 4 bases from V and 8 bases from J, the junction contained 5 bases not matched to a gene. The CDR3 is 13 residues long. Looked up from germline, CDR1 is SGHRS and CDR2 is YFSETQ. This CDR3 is CASSAGLDDEQFF. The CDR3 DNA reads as TGCGCCAGCAGCGCGGGACTAGACGATGAGCAGTTCTTC.

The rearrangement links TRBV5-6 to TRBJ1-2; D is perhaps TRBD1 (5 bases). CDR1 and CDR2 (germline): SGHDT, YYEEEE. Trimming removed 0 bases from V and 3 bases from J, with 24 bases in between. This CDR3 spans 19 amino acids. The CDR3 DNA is TGTGCCAGCAGCTTGGTAGGGGCTCAAGTGGCCTCCAGGCACTATGGCTACACCTTC. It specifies CASSLVGAQVASRHYGYTF.

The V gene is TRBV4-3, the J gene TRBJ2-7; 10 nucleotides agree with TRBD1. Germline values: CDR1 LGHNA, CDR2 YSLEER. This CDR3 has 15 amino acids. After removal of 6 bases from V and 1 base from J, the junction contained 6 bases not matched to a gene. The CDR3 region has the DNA TGCGCCAGCAGTGCGGGACAGGGGCTTTCCTACGAGCAGTACTTC. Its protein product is CASSAGQGLSYEQYF.

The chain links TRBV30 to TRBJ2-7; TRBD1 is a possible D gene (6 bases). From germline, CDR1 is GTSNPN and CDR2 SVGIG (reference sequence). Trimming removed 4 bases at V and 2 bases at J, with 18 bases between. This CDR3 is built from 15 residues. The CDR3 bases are TGTGCCTGGAAACCCGGGACAAACGTGCCCTACGAGCAGTACTTC. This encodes CAWKPGTNVPYEQYF.

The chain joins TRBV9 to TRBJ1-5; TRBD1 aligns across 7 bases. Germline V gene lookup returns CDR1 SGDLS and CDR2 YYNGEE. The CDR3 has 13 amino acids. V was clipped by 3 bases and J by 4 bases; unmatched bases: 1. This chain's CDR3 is CASSGDSNQPQHF. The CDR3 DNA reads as TGTGCCAGCAGCGGGGACAGTAATCAGCCCCAGCATTTT. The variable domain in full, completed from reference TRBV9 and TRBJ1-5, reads DSGVTQTPKHLITATGQRVTLRCSPRSGDLSVYWYQQSLDQGLQFLIQYYNGEERAKGNILERFSAQQFPDLHSELNLSSLELGDSALYFCASSGDSNQPQHFGDGTRLSIL.

The CDR3 loop is CASRGQGITF. CDR3 sequence (DNA): TGTGCCAGCAGGGGACAGGGAATCACCTTC. The rearrangement links TRBV9 to TRBJ1-2, with TRBD1 matching over 9 bases. V trimming: 5 bases; J trimming: 13 bases; junction bases outside the gene matches: 3. Germline CDR1 SGDLS, CDR2 YYNGEE. The CDR3 totals 10 residues.

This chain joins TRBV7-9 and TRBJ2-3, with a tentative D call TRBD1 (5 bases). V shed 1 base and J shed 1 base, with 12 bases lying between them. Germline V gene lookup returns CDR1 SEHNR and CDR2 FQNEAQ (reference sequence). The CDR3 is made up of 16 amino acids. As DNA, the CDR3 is TGTGCCAGCAGCTTAGTGCCCGTACAGGGCACAGATACGCAGTATTTT. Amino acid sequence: CASSLVPVQGTDTQYF.

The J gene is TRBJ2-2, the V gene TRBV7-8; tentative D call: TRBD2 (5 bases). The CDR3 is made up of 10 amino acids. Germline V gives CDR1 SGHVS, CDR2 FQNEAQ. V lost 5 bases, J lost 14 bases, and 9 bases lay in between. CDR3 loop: CASSRGSLFF. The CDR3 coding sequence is TGTGCCAGCAGCCGAGGGAGCCTGTTTTTT.

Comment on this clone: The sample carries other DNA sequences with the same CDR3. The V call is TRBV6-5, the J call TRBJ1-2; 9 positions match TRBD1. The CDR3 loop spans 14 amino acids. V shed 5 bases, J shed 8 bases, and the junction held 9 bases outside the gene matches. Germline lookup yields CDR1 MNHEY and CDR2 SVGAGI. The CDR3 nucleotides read TGTGCCAGCAGTGAGGACAGGGGCCAAAGCGGCTACACCTTC. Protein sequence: CASSEDRGQSGYTF.

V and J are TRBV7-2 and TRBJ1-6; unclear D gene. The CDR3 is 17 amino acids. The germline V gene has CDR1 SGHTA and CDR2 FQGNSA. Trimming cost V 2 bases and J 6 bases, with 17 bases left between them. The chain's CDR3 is CASSLRGRPDGNSPLHF. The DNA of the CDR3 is TGTGCCAGCAGCTTAAGAGGCCGGCCAGACGGTAATTCACCCCTCCACTTT.

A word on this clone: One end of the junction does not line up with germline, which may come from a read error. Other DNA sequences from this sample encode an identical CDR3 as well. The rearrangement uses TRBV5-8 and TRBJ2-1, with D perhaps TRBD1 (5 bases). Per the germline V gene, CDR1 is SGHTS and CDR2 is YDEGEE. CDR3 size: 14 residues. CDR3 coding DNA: TGCGCCAGCAGCTTGGTGACAGACAACAATGAGCAGTTCTTC. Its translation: CASSLVTDNNEQFF.

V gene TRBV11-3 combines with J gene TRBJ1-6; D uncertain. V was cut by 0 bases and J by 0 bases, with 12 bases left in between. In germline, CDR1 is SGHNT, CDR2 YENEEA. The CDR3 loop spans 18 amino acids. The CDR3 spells CASSLDPPTLSYNSPLHF. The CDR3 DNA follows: TGTGCCAGCAGCTTAGATCCCCCTACGCTCTCCTATAATTCACCCCTCCACTTT.

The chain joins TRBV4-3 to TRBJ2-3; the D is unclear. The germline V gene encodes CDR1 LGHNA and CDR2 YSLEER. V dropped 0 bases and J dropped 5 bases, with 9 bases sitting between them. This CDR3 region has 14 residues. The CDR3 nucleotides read TGCGCCAGCAGCCAAGAGGAAGCAGGAGATACGCAGTATTTT. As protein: CASSQEEAGDTQYF.

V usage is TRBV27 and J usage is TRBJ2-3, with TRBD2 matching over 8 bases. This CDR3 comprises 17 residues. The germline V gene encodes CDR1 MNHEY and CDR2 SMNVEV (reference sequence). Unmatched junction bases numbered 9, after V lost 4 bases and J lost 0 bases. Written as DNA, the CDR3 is TGTGCCAGCAGTTGGGCGGGGGGCCGGACCAGCACAGATACGCAGTATTTT. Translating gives CASSWAGGRTSTDTQYF.

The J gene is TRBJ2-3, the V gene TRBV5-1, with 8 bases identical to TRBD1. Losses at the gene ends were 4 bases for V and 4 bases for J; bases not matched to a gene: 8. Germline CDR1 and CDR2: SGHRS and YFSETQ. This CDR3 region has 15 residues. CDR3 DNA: TGCGCCAGCAGCGGCAGGGGGCGAGGAGCAGATACGCAGTATTTT. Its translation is CASSGRGRGADTQYF. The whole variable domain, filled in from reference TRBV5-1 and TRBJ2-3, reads KAGVTQTPRYLIKTRGQQVTLSCSPISGHRSVSWYQQTPGQGLQFLFEYFSETQRNKGNFPGRFSGRQFSNSRSEMNVSTLELGDSALYLCASSGRGRGADTQYFGPGTRLTVL.

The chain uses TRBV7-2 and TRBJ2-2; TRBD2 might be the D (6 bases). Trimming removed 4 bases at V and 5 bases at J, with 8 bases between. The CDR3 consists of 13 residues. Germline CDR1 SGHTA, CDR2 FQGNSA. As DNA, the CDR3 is TGTGCCAGCAGCTCTCGGGGGACCGGGGAGCTGTTTTTT. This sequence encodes CASSSRGTGELFF.

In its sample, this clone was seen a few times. As DNA, the CDR3 is TGTGCCAGCAGCCACGAAAGGACTGCGAACACTGAAGCTTTCTTT. Its protein product is CASSHERTANTEAFF. The chain links TRBV4-2 to TRBJ1-1, with unresolved D. CDR1 is LGHNA and CDR2 is YNFKEQ in the germline V gene. The length of the CDR3 is 15 residues. The V end was cut by 3 bases, the J end by 1 base, with 12 bases between.

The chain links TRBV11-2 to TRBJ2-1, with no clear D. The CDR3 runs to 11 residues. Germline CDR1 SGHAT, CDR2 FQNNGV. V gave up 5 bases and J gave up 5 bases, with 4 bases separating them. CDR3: CASSQNNEQFF. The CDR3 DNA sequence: TGTGCCAGCAGCCAGAACAATGAGCAGTTCTTC.

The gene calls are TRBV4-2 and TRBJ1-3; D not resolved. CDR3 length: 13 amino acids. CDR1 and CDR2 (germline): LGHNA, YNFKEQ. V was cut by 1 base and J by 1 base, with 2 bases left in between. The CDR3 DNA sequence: TGTGCCAGCAGCCAAGCGTCTGGAAACACCATATATTTT. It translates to CASSQASGNTIYF.